This T cell receptor beta chain was profiled in a study of beta chain features in type 1 diabetes. Overall study context: Cells sorted and examined across all samples totaled roughly 100,000,000. Study-wide points: A pattern of fewer insertions and more deletions at VDJ junctions was seen in type 1 diabetes patients. In every one of the four CD4+ subsets, TCRB CDR3s were moderately but significantly shorter in Type 1 diabetes patients.

Points on this clone: The antigen remains unidentified.

Isolated RNA was reverse transcribed in full, so expressed TCRB transcripts were sequenced. The method was immunoSEQ multiplex PCR; TCRdb's version includes in-frame clones alone and lacks a portion of them. Among approximately 170,000 clones listed, 7.8% were seen once. Per donor, one heparinised blood draw averaged about 110 mL. The V gene lost 6 bases and the J gene lost 3 bases, with 17 bases spanning the gap. The germline gives CDR1 SGHTA, CDR2 FQGNSA. There are 15 residues in the CDR3. J is TRBJ1-1 and V is TRBV7-2; TRBD1 might be the D (5 bases). The TCR was taken from a woman aged 40 to 50 with type 1 diabetes. Sequenced material: central memory CD4+ T cells from blood. This CDR3 reads CASRASGGTYTEAFF. Here the CDR3 DNA reads TGTGCCAGCAGGGCATCCGGGGGAACTTACACTGAAGCTTTCTTT.